What follows are 10 T cell receptor beta chains derived from one specimen sequenced in a study of identifying expanded T cells in peripheral blood. Using immunoSEQ multiplex PCR, the repertoire was profiled, and TCRdb retains in-frame clones only, with some absent. The table lists approximately 83,000 clones, roughly 85% of them singletons. Input material: blood. The receptor source for this set is a person between 18 and 75 years old in good health.

This clone was seen just once. In DNA, the CDR3 is TGTGCCAGCAGCTTCTCCCCGGTCCGGATAAGCAATCAGCCCCAGCATTTT. The encoded protein is CASSFSPVRISNQPQHF. V and J are TRBV5-6 and TRBJ1-5; D is uncertain. This CDR3 spans 17 amino acids. With 2 bases removed from V and 1 base from J, the gap between germline ends came to 16 bases. Germline V gene data show CDR1 as SGHDT and CDR2 as YYEEEE.

This clone was detected only a few times. The genes are TRBV20-1 and TRBJ1-1; D gene ambiguous. This CDR3 contains 11 residues. V dropped 1 base and J dropped 5 bases, with 5 bases sitting between them. Germline V gene sequence: CDR1 DFQATT, CDR2 SNEGSKA (reference sequence). CDR3 sequence: CSARGATEAFF. CDR3 DNA: TGCAGTGCTAGAGGGGCGACTGAAGCTTTCTTT.

The rearrangement links TRBV6-5 to TRBJ1-2; TRBD1 is a possible D gene (5 bases). V lost 6 bases, J lost 6 bases, and 14 bases lay in between. The CDR3 length is 13 residues. Germline CDR1 reads MNHEY; CDR2 reads SVGAGI. Here the CDR3 DNA reads TGTGCCAGCAGACACCTCAGGGAAGATGGCTACACCTTC. It specifies CASRHLREDGYTF.

The rearrangement links TRBV5-1 to TRBJ1-2; tentative D call: TRBD1 (6 bases). V was pared by 0 bases and J by 4 bases, with 13 bases between. The CDR3 consists of 15 residues. Looked up from germline, CDR1 is SGHRS and CDR2 is YFSETQ. Here the CDR3 DNA reads TGCGCCAGCAGCTTGGAGGCCAGGGGTTCCTATGGCTACACCTTC. Its translation is CASSLEARGSYGYTF. The variable domain in full, completed from reference TRBV5-1 and TRBJ1-2, reads KAGVTQTPRYLIKTRGQQVTLSCSPISGHRSVSWYQQTPGQGLQFLFEYFSETQRNKGNFPGRFSGRQFSNSRSEMNVSTLELGDSALYLCASSLEARGSYGYTFGSGTRLTVV.

The V call is TRBV7-2, the J call TRBJ1-1; no clear D. CDR3 length: 11 residues. The germline gives CDR1 SGHTA, CDR2 FQGNSA. Trimming removed 5 bases from V and 11 bases from J, with 12 bases in between. The CDR3 DNA sequence: TGTGCCAGCAGCCAGACCCCATCGGCTTTCTTT. It translates to CASSQTPSAFF.

This chain uses TRBV7-9 with TRBJ1-4; unclear D gene. CDR3 length: 15 amino acids. V was trimmed by 8 bases and J by 8 bases, leaving 21 bases between them. The germline V gene has CDR1 SEHNR and CDR2 FQNEAQ (reference sequence). The CDR3 is CASESGLTIGEKLFF. In DNA form, the CDR3 reads TGTGCCAGCGAGTCCGGACTCACAATTGGGGAAAAACTGTTTTTT.

The chain joins TRBV5-8 to TRBJ2-7; D tentatively fits TRBD1 or TRBD2 (5 bases each). This CDR3 is built from 12 residues. Germline V gene data show CDR1 as SGHTS and CDR2 as YDEGEE. Deletions cut 4 bases from V and 7 bases from J, with 12 bases between. The CDR3 DNA reads as TGTGCCAGCAGCCCCGGGACCCCTGAGCAGTACTTC. Translating gives CASSPGTPEQYF.

This chain joins TRBV18 and TRBJ2-7; tentative D call: TRBD2 (5 bases). The germline gives CDR1 KGHSH, CDR2 LQKENI. The CDR3 consists of 15 residues. V lost 4 bases and J lost 5, with 18 bases in between. CDR3 protein: CASSRSRAVADEQYF. CDR3 in DNA: TGTGCCAGCTCACGCTCGCGGGCGGTAGCAGACGAGCAGTACTTC.

This clone has more than one count but fewer than ten. The V gene is TRBV19, the J gene TRBJ1-1; 8 positions agree with TRBD1. The trim removed 9 bases at V and 1 base at J, leaving 22 bases unmatched. The V gene's germline CDR1 is LNHDA and CDR2 SQIVND (reference sequence). This CDR3 contains 19 residues. The CDR3 bases are TGTGCCAGCCGGTCCCAGGCAGGGGGCGCGACGGTTTGGAACACTGAAGCTTTCTTT. It translates to CASRSQAGGATVWNTEAFF.

V is TRBV7-2 and J is TRBJ2-2; 10 bases line up with TRBD1. Looked up from germline, CDR1 is SGHTA and CDR2 is FQGNSA. The V gene end was trimmed by 6 bases and the J gene end by 4 bases; junction bases not matched to a gene: 5. The CDR3 loop spans 15 amino acids. DNA of the CDR3: TGTGCCAGCAGTCTAAGGACAGGGGGCACCGGGGAGCTGTTTTTT. This encodes CASSLRTGGTGELFF.